The next 3 T cell receptor beta chains were all read from a single sample in a study of cytomegalovirus exposure and HLA in healthy donors. The PCR ran on 60 Vbeta and 13 Jbeta primers. The repertoire was sequenced with immunoSEQ multiplex PCR; TCRdb's copy has only in-frame clones and lacks some. The table has fewer than 200,000 clones, 75% to 90% seen once. Sequenced input: PBMCs. The receptors were sampled from a male donor in good health and CMV-seronegative.

The V and J genes are TRBV6-6 and TRBJ1-5; 8 positions agree with TRBD1. This CDR3 has 16 amino acids. Unmatched junction bases numbered 10, after V lost 4 bases and J lost 5 bases. Germline V lookup: CDR1 MNHNY, CDR2 SVGAGI (reference sequence). The CDR3 nucleotides are TGTGCCAGCAGTTCTACGGGACAGGTCAGGGATCAGCCCCAGCATTTT. Encoded protein: CASSSTGQVRDQPQHF.

This clone was recorded only once. The chain combines TRBV27 with TRBJ1-5, with D uncertain. This CDR3 region has 14 residues. Germline V gene data show CDR1 as MNHEY and CDR2 as SMNVEV (reference sequence). Trimming took 5 bases from V and 5 from J, leaving 13 bases between them. In nucleotides, the CDR3 is TGTGCCAGCAGTCCTGGCCCGGGAGATCAGCCCCAGCATTTT. It is translated as CASSPGPGDQPQHF.

The chain joins TRBV6-5 to TRBJ2-1, with TRBD2 matching over 11 bases. Germline values: CDR1 MNHEY, CDR2 SVGAGI. With V trimmed by 6 bases and J by 5 bases, 3 bases remained unmatched. The CDR3 has 14 residues. DNA of the CDR3: TGTGCCAGCAGCCGACTAGCGGGGAACAATGAGCAGTTCTTC. Encoded protein: CASSRLAGNNEQFF.